This T cell receptor (beta chain) was documented in a study of T cell responses to AZD1222 COVID-19 vaccine. Germline CDR1 is SGHTA and CDR2 is FQGNSA. The V segment lost 1 base and the J segment 0 bases; nucleotides outside the gene matches: 1. CDR3 length: 15 amino acids. Points from the study as a whole: Spike-specific TCR breadth and depth were elevated following two AZD1222 doses. Unmutated variant regions are reportedly targeted by nearly half of spike-specific TCRs. Clonal diversity was possibly underestimated, and the donors were mostly white British, with more females. Spike-spanning, vaccine-associated CD4 TCRs were dominant at 160-218 and 743-854.

Generated by immunoSEQ multiplex PCR, the TCRdb table keeps only in-frame clones and is missing some. The data show about 100,000 clones, 88% seen once. Remarks on this clone: Antigen: not known.

The receptor was derived from an adult in good health. The specimen comprised peripheral blood, sampled on day 0 of AZD1222 vaccination. The chain employs TRBV7-2 and TRBJ1-1, with TRBD1 identical over 8 bases. This CDR3 reads CASSLGTGMNTEAFF. The CDR3, as DNA: TGTGCCAGCAGCTTAGGGACAGGGATGAACACTGAAGCTTTCTTT.